This T cell receptor beta chain comes out of a study of blood T cell repertoires in COVID-19. Study-wide background: Samples representing acute and convalescent COVID-19 were sourced from the United States, Italy and Spain. The cDNA or gDNA used as material had been derived from T cells, B-cell-depleted T cells, or PBMCs.

Original handling: How many nucleated cells were present was estimated from reference gene primer amplification. Repertoires were generated with immunoSEQ multiplex PCR, while TCRdb's copy carries only in-frame clones and drops some. The D gene and trimming were derived from the DNA, and the V and J assignments and clone size from that table. In the table there are fewer than 150,000 clones, 70% to 90% of which are singletons. The CDR3 totals 14 residues. The trim removed 4 bases at V and 4 bases at J, leaving 6 bases unmatched. Germline V CDR1 and CDR2: MNHEY, SVGEGT. Sequenced material: peripheral blood. The V call is TRBV6-2 or TRBV6-3, the J call TRBJ1-2, with 7 bases aligning to TRBD1. This receptor was taken from a woman of 80 years or more with acute or convalescent COVID-19. CDR3 sequence: CASSSADRVYGYTF. The CDR3, as DNA: TGTGCCAGCAGTTCTGCTGACAGGGTCTATGGCTACACCTTC.